The 16 T cell receptor beta chains given below trace back to one sample, sequenced in a study of radiotherapy plus CTLA-4 blockade in lung cancer. Here immunoSEQ multiplex PCR was the method, and the copy in TCRdb shows in-frame clones only, minus some. The table shows 39,000 or so clones, with 60% to 75% occurring only once. Material: peripheral blood, obtained from a patient treated with radiotherapy plus ipilimumab. The receptor source for this set is a human donor with non-small cell lung cancer who had stable disease on radiotherapy plus ipilimumab.

This chain links TRBV10-3 with TRBJ2-5; D is unclear. Trimming removed 0 bases from V and 4 bases from J, with 6 bases in between. CDR1 is ENHRY and CDR2 is SYGVKD in the germline V gene. This CDR3 region has 13 residues. CDR3 nucleotides: TGTGCCATCAGTGAGTCGAAGGGAGAGACCCAGTACTTC. Residues: CAISESKGETQYF.

The CDR3 DNA reads as TGTGCCAGCAGCCCCCGACAGGGGGCGGCCTACAATGAGCAGTTCTTC. This translates into CASSPRQGAAYNEQFF. The chain combines TRBV7-7 with TRBJ2-1; 10 nucleotides match TRBD1. J lost 2 bases, V lost 5 bases, and 6 bases had no gene match. CDR1 is SSHAT and CDR2 is FNYEAQ in the germline V gene (reference sequence). The CDR3 has 16 amino acids.

The chain is built from TRBV9 and TRBJ2-3, with TRBD2 matching over 9 bases. V lost 3 bases and J lost 3; bases outside the gene matches: 11. The CDR3 extends over 17 amino acids. Germline-derived CDR1 and CDR2 are SGDLS and YYNGEE. The CDR3 reads CASSAGLRGGGTDTQYF. CDR3 nucleotide sequence: TGTGCCAGCAGCGCCGGACTGCGGGGGGGCGGGACAGATACGCAGTATTTT.

The CDR3 DNA sequence: TGTGCCAGCAGCGTAGATATGTATAGCAATCAGCCCCAGCATTTT. Amino acid sequence: CASSVDMYSNQPQHF. This chain links TRBV9 with TRBJ1-5, with D unclear. Per germline, CDR1 SGDLS and CDR2 YYNGEE. The CDR3 runs to 15 residues. Deletions cut 0 bases from V and 0 bases from J, with 7 bases between.

The V call is TRBV9, the J call TRBJ2-1; 9 bases match TRBD1. V trimming: 3 bases; J trimming: 7 bases; junction bases outside the gene matches: 20. Germline V gene sequence: CDR1 SGDLS, CDR2 YYNGEE. CDR3 length equals 19 residues. CDR3 in amino acids: CASSASGGIGGTGRNEQFF. The DNA for the CDR3 is TGTGCCAGCAGCGCCTCAGGCGGAATAGGCGGGACAGGGCGGAATGAGCAGTTCTTC.

This rearrangement joins TRBV10-1 to TRBJ1-5; unclear D gene. CDR1 is WNHNN, CDR2 SYGVQD, per germline (reference sequence). V dropped 8 bases and J dropped 2 bases, with 16 bases sitting between them. The CDR3 covers 15 residues. The CDR3 region is CASLQDSTRNQPQHF. CDR3 coding DNA: TGCGCCAGCCTGCAGGATTCAACACGCAATCAGCCCCAGCATTTT.

V gene TRBV7-2 combines with J gene TRBJ1-5; no clear D. The CDR3 extends over 15 amino acids. The V end was cut by 1 base, the J end by 8 bases, with 15 bases between. The V gene's germline CDR1 is SGHTA and CDR2 FQGNSA. The CDR3 reads CASSLGGGGNKPQHF. CDR3 nucleotide sequence: TGTGCCAGCAGCTTAGGCGGTGGAGGGAACAAGCCCCAGCATTTT.

This CDR3 reads CASSDSGRGFTGELFF. The CDR3 bases are TGTGCCAGCAGTGACTCTGGCAGGGGTTTCACCGGGGAGCTGTTTTTT. The chain joins TRBV6-4 to TRBJ2-2; D possibly corresponds to TRBD1 (6 bases). There are 16 residues in the CDR3. Trimming pared 0 bases from V and 4 bases from J, leaving 12 bases between. From germline, CDR1 is MRHNA and CDR2 SNTAGT.

The chain employs TRBV7-8 and TRBJ1-2, with D tentatively TRBD1 (6 bases). Germline V lookup: CDR1 SGHVS, CDR2 FQNEAQ. This CDR3 has 15 amino acids. V was trimmed by 4 bases and J by 1 base, leaving 13 bases between them. CDR3 protein: CASSSHSGVNYGYTF. The CDR3 coding sequence is TGTGCCAGCAGCTCACACTCAGGGGTTAACTATGGCTACACCTTC.

V is TRBV10-3 and J is TRBJ1-5; TRBD1 matches 8 bases. The germline gives CDR1 ENHRY, CDR2 SYGVKD. This CDR3 contains 14 residues. Trimming took 6 bases from V and 3 from J; bases not matched to a gene: 4. Written as DNA, the CDR3 is TGTGCCATCAGAGCGACAGGGGACAATCAGCCCCAGCATTTT. Protein: CAIRATGDNQPQHF.

V and J are TRBV27 and TRBJ1-2, with a tentative D call TRBD1 (6 bases). Germline V gene sequence: CDR1 MNHEY, CDR2 SMNVEV (reference sequence). This CDR3 contains 14 residues. V lost 4 bases and J lost 4, with 13 bases in between. The CDR3 sequence: CASSSTTGFYGYTF. In DNA form, the CDR3 reads TGTGCCAGCAGTTCCACTACAGGGTTCTATGGCTACACCTTC.

This sequence joins TRBV7-2 and TRBJ1-1; the match to TRBD1 covers 10 bases. This CDR3 contains 15 residues. Germline CDR1 is SGHTA and CDR2 is FQGNSA. The V gene end was trimmed by 5 bases and the J gene end by 5 bases; junction bases not matched to a gene: 8. The CDR3 here is CASSVRQGASTEAFF. Here the CDR3 DNA reads TGTGCCAGCAGCGTGCGACAGGGGGCCTCGACTGAAGCTTTCTTT.

The chain employs TRBV9 and TRBJ2-2; possibly TRBD2 for D (7 bases). Trimming left V 4 bases short and J 1 base short, with 17 bases between. From germline, CDR1 is SGDLS and CDR2 YYNGEE. The length of the CDR3 is 17 residues. CDR3 in amino acids: CASSHRGAAVNTGELFF. The CDR3 bases are TGTGCCAGCAGCCACCGGGGGGCAGCCGTGAACACCGGGGAGCTGTTTTTT.

The chain is built from TRBV10-1 and TRBJ2-1; 7 bases align to TRBD1. Germline V gene data show CDR1 as WNHNN and CDR2 as SYGVQD (reference sequence). The V gene end was trimmed by 5 bases and the J gene end by 4 bases; junction bases not matched to a gene: 11. This CDR3 region has 16 residues. CDR3 sequence reads: CASSSNPGQPYNEQFF. The CDR3 bases are TGCGCCAGCAGTTCCAACCCGGGACAGCCATACAATGAGCAGTTCTTC.

The chain is built from TRBV2 and TRBJ1-1, with TRBD1 as a possible D gene (5 bases). Germline V gene lookup returns CDR1 SNHLY and CDR2 FYNNEI. V was pared by 10 bases and J by 6 bases, with 15 bases between. This CDR3 spans 12 amino acids. CDR3 loop: CATSGQGAEAFF. The CDR3 DNA sequence: TGTGCCACCAGCGGGCAGGGCGCTGAAGCTTTCTTT.

This clone was detected only once. This chain links TRBV6-1 with TRBJ1-2; D perhaps matches TRBD1 (5 bases). Germline V gene lookup returns CDR1 MNHNS and CDR2 SASEGT. The V gene lost 3 bases and the J gene lost 2 bases, with 7 bases spanning the gap. This CDR3 spans 13 amino acids. CDR3 sequence reads: CASSEGVNYGYTF. CDR3 nucleotide sequence: TGTGCCAGCAGTGAGGGGGTCAACTATGGCTACACCTTC.